The present TCR beta chain was sequenced within a study of T cells after posttransplantation cyclophosphamide. A word on this clone: No antigen is known for it.

Whole-study findings and limits: After PTCy, TRB diversity resembled that of CNI/methotrexate controls. Later post-transplant blood repertoires were often dominated by donor CD8+ memory clones. Blood and skin or GI T cell repertoires showed limited TRB overlap.

Only in-frame clones appear in the TCRdb table, and some are missing; sequencing was by immunoSEQ multiplex PCR. The profile shows 10,000 to 15,000 clones, around four fifths of them singletons. The CDR3 totals 15 residues. V shed 5 bases, J shed 4 bases, and the junction held 4 bases outside the gene matches. Per germline, CDR1 SGHRS and CDR2 YFSETQ. The sequencing input was memory CD4+ T cells sorted from PBMCs. This clonotype was sampled from a middle-aged man in good health, CMV-negative, and a related stem cell transplant donor. The V gene is TRBV5-1, the J gene TRBJ2-2; 11 bases agree with TRBD2. The CDR3 here is CASSPGTSGTGELFF. As DNA, the CDR3 is TGCGCCAGCAGTCCCGGGACTAGCGGCACCGGGGAGCTGTTTTTT.